The table lists the clone carrying this TCR beta chain with a count of one. Participant reports of clinical history set cohort assignment. Donors of Cohort 3 who recovered were those that had two negative PCRs, clearance, or symptom resolution. These data are taken from a study of blood T cell repertoires in COVID-19. Looked up from germline, CDR1 is GTSNPN and CDR2 is SVGIG (reference sequence). The CDR3 spans 11 residues. V lost 5 bases to trimming and J lost 6 bases, with 11 bases between them. As handled by the study authors: Reference gene primer amplification gave estimated nucleated cell counts. Method: immunoSEQ multiplex PCR; TCRdb's copy keeps in-frame clones and lacks some. D and trimming come from the DNA, and the V and J calls and clone size come from that table. The sample holds 450,000 or so clones; 90% are singletons and the top ten take roughly 0.66%.

The origin of this receptor is a young man who had recovered from COVID-19. J is TRBJ2-7 and V is TRBV30; D may be TRBD1 (6 bases). The sample consisted of PBMCs or T cells enriched from blood (not recorded which). This chain's CDR3 is CAWLGAFEQYF. In DNA, the CDR3 is TGTGCCTGGCTGGGGGCTTTCGAGCAGTACTTC.